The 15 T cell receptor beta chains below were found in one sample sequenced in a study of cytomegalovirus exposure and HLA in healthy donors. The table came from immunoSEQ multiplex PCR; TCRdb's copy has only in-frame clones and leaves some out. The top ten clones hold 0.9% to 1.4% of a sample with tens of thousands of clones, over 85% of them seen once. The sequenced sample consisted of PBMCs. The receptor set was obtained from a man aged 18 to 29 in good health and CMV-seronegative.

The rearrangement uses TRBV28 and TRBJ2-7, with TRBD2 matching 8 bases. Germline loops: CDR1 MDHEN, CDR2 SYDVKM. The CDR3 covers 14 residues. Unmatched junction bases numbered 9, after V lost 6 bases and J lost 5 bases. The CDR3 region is CASRQSGSPHEQYF. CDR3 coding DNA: TGTGCCAGCAGGCAAAGCGGGAGTCCCCACGAGCAGTACTTC.

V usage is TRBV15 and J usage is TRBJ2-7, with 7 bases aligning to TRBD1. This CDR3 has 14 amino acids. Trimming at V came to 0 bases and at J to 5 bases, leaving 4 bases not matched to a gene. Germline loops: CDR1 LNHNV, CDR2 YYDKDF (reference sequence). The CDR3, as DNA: TGTGCCACCAGCAGAGAAGGACAGGTCCACGAGCAGTACTTC. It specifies CATSREGQVHEQYF.

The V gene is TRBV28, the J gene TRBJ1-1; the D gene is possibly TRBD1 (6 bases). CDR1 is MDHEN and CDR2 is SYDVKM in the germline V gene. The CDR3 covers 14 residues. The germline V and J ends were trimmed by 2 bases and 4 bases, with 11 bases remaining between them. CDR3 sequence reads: CASSLQGRGTEAFF. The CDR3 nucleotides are TGTGCCAGCAGTTTACAGGGGAGGGGCACTGAAGCTTTCTTT.

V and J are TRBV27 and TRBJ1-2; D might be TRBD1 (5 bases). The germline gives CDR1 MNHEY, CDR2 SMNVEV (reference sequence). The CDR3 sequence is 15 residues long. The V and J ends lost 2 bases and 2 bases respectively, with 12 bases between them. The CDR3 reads CASSLKAGPNYGYTF. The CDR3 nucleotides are TGTGCCAGCAGTTTAAAGGCAGGGCCCAACTATGGCTACACCTTC.

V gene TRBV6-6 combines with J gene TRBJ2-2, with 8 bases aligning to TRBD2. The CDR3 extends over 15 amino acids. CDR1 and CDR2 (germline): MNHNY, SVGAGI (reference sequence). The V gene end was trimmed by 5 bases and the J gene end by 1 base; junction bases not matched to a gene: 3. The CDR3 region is CASSPTSGNTGELFF. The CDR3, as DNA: TGTGCCAGCAGTCCCACTAGCGGGAACACCGGGGAGCTGTTTTTT.

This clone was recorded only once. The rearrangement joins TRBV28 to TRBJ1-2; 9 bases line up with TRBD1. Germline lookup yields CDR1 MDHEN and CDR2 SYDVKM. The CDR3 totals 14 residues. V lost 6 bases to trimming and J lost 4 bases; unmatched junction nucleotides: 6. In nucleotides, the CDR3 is TGTGCCAGCAGACGGACAGGGGAGACCTATGGCTACACCTTC. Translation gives CASRRTGETYGYTF.

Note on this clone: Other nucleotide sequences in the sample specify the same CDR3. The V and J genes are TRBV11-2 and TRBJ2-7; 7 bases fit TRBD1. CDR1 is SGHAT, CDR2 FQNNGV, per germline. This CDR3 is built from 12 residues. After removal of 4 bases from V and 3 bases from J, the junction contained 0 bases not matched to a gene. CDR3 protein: CASSYRGYEQYF. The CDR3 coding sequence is TGTGCCAGCAGCTACAGGGGCTACGAGCAGTACTTC.

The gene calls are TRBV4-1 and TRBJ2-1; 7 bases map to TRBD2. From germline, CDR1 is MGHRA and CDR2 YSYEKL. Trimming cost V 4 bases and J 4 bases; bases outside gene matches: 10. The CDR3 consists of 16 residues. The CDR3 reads CASSRVSSGDYNEQFF. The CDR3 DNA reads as TGCGCCAGCAGCCGCGTCTCTAGCGGAGATTACAATGAGCAGTTCTTC.

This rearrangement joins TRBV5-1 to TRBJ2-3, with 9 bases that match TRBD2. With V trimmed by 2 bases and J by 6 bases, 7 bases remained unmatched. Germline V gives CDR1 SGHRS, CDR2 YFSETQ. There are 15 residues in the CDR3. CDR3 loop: CASSFSAGGYDTQYF. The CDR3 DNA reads TGCGCCAGCAGCTTTTCAGCGGGAGGTTATGATACGCAGTATTTT.

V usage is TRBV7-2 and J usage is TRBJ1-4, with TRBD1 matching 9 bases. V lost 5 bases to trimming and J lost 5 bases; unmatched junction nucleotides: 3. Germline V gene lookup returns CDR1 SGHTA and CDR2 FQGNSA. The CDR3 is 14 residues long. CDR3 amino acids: CASSPGQGNEKLFF. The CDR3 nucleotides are TGTGCCAGCAGCCCGGGACAGGGAAATGAAAAACTGTTTTTT.

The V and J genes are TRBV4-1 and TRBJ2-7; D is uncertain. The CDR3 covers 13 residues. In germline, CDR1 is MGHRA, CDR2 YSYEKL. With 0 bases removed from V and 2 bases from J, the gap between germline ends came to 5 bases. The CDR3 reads CASSQDTAYEQYF. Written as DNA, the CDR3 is TGCGCCAGCAGCCAAGATACTGCCTACGAGCAGTACTTC.

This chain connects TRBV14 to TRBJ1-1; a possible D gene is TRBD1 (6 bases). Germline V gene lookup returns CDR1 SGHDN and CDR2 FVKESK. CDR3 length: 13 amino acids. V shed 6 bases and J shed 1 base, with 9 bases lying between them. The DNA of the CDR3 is TGTGCCAGCAGACAGGGTCAGAACACTGAAGCTTTCTTT. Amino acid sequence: CASRQGQNTEAFF.

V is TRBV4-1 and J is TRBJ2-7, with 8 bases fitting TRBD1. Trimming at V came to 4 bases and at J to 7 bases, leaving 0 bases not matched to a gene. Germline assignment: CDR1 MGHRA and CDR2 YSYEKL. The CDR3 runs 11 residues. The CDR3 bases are TGCGCCAGCAGCCGACAGGGGGAGCAGTACTTC. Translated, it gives CASSRQGEQYF.

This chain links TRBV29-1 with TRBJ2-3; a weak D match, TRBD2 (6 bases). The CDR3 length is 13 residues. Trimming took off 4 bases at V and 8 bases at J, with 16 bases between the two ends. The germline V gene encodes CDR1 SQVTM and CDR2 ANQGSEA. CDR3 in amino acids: CSVVGASASTQYF. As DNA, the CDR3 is TGCAGCGTTGTCGGGGCTAGCGCGTCTACGCAGTATTTT.

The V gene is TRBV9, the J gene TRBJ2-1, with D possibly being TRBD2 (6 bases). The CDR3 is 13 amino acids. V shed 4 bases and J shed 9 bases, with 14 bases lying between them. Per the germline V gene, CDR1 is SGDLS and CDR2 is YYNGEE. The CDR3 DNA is TGTGCCAGCAGCACCCGACTAGTAGGTGAGCAGTTCTTC. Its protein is CASSTRLVGEQFF. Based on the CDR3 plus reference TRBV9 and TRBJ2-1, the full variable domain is DSGVTQTPKHLITATGQRVTLRCSPRSGDLSVYWYQQSLDQGLQFLIQYYNGEERAKGNILERFSAQQFPDLHSELNLSSLELGDSALYFCASSTRLVGEQFFGPGTRLTVL.